This T cell receptor (beta chain) was captured by sequencing in a study of CD4 T cells in relation to SARS-CoV-2 and coronaviruses. Study summary: PBMCs were cultured with antigen for roughly 11 days before TCR beta sequencing. The HLA restriction of the shared crossreactive spike epitopes was mapped.

Of note for this clone: Its target is not known.

V trimming: 4 bases; J trimming: 2 bases; junction bases outside the gene matches: 4. The CDR3 extends over 16 amino acids. Germline assignment: CDR1 SGHVS and CDR2 FQNEAQ. The data were produced by immunoSEQ multiplex PCR, yet TCRdb's version contains in-frame clones alone and is incomplete. Of 20,000 to 25,000 clones in the sample, 74% were seen once. Before the COVID-19 pandemic, during about 2011-2019, CD4+ T cells were taken from unexposed donors. After about 10 days of culture, CD4+ T cells were isolated. As cell numbers allowed, unexposed-donor CD4+ T cells faced SARS-CoV-2 S/N and four cold-coronavirus spikes.

The material sequenced was CD4+ T cells from PBMCs, cultured in vitro. The TCR was taken from a human donor in good health. The chain employs TRBV7-8 and TRBJ2-7; 14 nucleotides line up with TRBD2. CDR3: CASSSRLAGGAYEQYF. CDR3 nucleotide sequence: TGTGCCAGCAGCTCCCGACTAGCGGGGGGGGCCTACGAGCAGTACTTC.